The sequence of this T cell receptor (beta chain) was determined in a study of CD8 T cells in ankylosing spondylitis. The CDR3 contains 15 residues. The germline V gene has CDR1 DFQATT and CDR2 SNEGSKA (reference sequence). Losses at the gene ends were 6 bases for V and 7 bases for J; bases not matched to a gene: 12. Study-level points and caveats: Blood of patients with ankylosing spondylitis appeared to be characterized by a TCR beta motif of several highly homologous variants.

This clonotype came up a few times. Its antigen is not known. TCRdb processed the 5' RACE reads anew with MiXCR; each CDR3 protein has one entry. The table has about 140,000 distinct CDR3 sequences, roughly 8.3% seen once. Sequencing was done on a sample of synovial fluid, either unsorted or a sorted T cell fraction (not recorded which). This sequence joins TRBV20-1 and TRBJ1-6; 7 nucleotides line up with TRBD1. The sequence came from a male donor with ankylosing spondylitis. CDR3 region: CSALRRDRLNSPLHF. CDR3 in DNA: TGCAGTGCCCTACGCCGGGACAGACTAAATTCACCCCTCCACTTT.